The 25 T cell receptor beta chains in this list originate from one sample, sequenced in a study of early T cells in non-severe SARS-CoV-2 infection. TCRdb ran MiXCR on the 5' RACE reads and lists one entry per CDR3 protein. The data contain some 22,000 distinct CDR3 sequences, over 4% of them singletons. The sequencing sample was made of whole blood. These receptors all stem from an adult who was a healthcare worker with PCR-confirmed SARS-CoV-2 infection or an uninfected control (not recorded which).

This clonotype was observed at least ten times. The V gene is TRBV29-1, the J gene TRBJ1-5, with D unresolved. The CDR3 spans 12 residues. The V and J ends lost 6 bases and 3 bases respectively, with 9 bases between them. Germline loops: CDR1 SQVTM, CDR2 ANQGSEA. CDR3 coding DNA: TGCAGCGTACGCATGAACAATCAGCCCCAGCATTTT. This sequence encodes CSVRMNNQPQHF. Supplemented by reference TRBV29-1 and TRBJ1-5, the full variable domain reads SAVISQKPSRDICQRGTSLTIQCQVDSQVTMMFWYRQQPGQSLTLIATANQGSEATYESGFVIDKFPISRPNLTFSTLTVSNMSPEDSSIYLCSVRMNNQPQHFGDGTRLSIL.

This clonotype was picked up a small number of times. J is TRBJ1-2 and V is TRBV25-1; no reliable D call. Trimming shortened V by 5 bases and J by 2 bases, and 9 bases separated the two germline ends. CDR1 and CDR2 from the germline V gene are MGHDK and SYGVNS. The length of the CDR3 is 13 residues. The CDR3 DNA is TGTGCCAGCAGTTGGGCGACCAACTATGGCTACACCTTC. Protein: CASSWATNYGYTF.

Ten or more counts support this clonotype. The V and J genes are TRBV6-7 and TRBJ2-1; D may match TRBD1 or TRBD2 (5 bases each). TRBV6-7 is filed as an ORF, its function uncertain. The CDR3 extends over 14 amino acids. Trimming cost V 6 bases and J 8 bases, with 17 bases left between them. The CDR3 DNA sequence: TGTGCCAGCAGCAGGGACCGCATCGAGGATGAGCAGTTCTTC. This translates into CASSRDRIEDEQFF.

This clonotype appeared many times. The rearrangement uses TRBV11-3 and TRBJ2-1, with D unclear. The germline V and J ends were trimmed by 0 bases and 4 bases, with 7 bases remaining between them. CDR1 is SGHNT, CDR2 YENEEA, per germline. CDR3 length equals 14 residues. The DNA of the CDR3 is TGTGCCAGCAGCTTAGAACAGACTTACAATGAGCAGTTCTTC. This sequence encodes CASSLEQTYNEQFF.

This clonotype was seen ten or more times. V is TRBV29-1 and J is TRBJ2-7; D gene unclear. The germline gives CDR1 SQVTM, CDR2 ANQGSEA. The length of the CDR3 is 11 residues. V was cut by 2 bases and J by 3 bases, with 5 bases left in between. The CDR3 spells CSVEQSYEQYF. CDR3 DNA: TGCAGCGTTGAACAGAGCTACGAGCAGTACTTC.

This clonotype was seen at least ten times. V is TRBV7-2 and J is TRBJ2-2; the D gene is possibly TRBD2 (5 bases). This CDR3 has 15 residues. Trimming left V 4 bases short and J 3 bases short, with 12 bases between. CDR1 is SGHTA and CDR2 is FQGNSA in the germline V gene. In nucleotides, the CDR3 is TGTGCCAGCAGCTCGGTCGGGATTCACACCGGGGAGCTGTTTTTT. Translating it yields CASSSVGIHTGELFF.

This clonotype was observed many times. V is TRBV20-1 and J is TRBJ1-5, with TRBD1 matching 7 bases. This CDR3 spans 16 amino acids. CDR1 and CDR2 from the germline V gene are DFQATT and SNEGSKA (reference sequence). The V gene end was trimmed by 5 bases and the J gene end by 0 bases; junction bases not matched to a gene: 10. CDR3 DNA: TGCAGTGCTTCATTCCGGGACAGATATAGCAATCAGCCCCAGCATTTT. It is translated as CSASFRDRYSNQPQHF.

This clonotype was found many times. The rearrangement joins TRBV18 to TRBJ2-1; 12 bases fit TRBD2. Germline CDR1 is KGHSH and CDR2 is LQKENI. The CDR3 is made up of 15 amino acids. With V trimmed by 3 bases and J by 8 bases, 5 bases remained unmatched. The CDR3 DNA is TGTGCCAGCTCACCCGCGACTAGCGGGGGTCATGAGCAGTTCTTC. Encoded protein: CASSPATSGGHEQFF.

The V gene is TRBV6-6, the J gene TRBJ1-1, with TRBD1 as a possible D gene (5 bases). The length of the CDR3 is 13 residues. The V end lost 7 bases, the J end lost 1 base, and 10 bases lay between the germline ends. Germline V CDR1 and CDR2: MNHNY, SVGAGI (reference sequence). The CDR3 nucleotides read TGTGCCAGCACGCGTAGGGGGAACACTGAAGCTTTCTTT. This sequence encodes CASTRRGNTEAFF.

CDR3 in amino acids: CASKRRTEAFF. The CDR3 bases are TGTGCCAGCAAGAGACGGACTGAAGCTTTCTTT. The chain couples TRBV6-2 or TRBV6-3 to TRBJ1-1, with D uncertain. The V gene lost 7 bases and the J gene lost 5 bases, with 8 bases spanning the gap. Germline CDR1 is MNHEY and CDR2 is SVGEGT. The CDR3 runs to 11 residues.

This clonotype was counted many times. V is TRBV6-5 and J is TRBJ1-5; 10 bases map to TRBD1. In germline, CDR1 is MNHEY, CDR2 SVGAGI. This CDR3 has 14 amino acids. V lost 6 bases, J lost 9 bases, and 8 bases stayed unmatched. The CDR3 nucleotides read TGTGCCAGCAGGGGGACAGGGGCGGGTCGGCCCCAGCATTTT. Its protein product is CASRGTGAGRPQHF.

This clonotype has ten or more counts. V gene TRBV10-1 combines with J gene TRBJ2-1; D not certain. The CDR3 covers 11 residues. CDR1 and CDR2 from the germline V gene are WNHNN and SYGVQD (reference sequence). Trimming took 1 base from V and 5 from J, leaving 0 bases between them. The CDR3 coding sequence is TGCGCCAGCAGTGAGTACAATGAGCAGTTCTTC. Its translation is CASSEYNEQFF.

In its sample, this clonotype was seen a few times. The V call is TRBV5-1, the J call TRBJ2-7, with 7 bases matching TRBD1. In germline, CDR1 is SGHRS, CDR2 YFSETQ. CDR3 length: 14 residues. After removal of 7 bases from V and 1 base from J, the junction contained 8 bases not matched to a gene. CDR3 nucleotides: TGCGCCAGCCACACCGGGACAGCATCCTACGAGCAGTACTTC. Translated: CASHTGTASYEQYF. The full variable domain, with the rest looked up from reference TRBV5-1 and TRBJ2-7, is KAGVTQTPRYLIKTRGQQVTLSCSPISGHRSVSWYQQTPGQGLQFLFEYFSETQRNKGNFPGRFSGRQFSNSRSEMNVSTLELGDSALYLCASHTGTASYEQYFGPGTRLTVT.

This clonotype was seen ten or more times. CDR3 sequence (DNA): TGCAGCGCCCGAAACAGGGGAGATAATTCACCCCTCCACTTT. Translating gives CSARNRGDNSPLHF. V is TRBV20-1 and J is TRBJ1-6, with 7 bases fitting TRBD1. The CDR3 contains 14 residues. The germline V gene encodes CDR1 DFQATT and CDR2 SNEGSKA (reference sequence).

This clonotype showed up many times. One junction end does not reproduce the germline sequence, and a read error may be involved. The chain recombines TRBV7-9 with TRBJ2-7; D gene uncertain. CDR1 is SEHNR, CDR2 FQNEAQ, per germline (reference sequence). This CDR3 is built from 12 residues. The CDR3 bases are TGTGCCAGCAGCTCCCAACGAGGAACGGCGAAATTC. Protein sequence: CASSSQRGTAKF.

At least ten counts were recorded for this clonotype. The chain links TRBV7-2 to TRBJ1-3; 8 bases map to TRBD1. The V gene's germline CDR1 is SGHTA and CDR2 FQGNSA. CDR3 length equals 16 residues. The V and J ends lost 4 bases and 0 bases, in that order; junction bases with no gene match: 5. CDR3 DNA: TGTGCCAGCAGCTCTACAGGGGGAAACTCTGGAAACACCATATATTTT. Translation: CASSSTGGNSGNTIYF.

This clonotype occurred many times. The CDR3, as DNA: TGTGCCAGCAGTTACTCGGCTAGCGGGGACCCCTACGAGCAGTACTTC. Translation gives CASSYSASGDPYEQYF. This rearrangement joins TRBV6-2 or TRBV6-3 to TRBJ2-7; 9 bases fit TRBD2. V gave up 0 bases and J gave up 2 bases; unmatched junction bases: 5. CDR3 length equals 16 residues. CDR1 is MNHEY, CDR2 SVGEGT, per germline.

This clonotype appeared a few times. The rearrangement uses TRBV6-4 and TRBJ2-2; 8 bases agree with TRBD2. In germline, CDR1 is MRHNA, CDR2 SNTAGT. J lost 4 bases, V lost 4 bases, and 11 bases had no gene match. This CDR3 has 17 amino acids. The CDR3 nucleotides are TGTGCCAGCAGTGGCCCGCCGGGGGGGCATTCCACCGGGGAGCTGTTTTTT. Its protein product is CASSGPPGGHSTGELFF.

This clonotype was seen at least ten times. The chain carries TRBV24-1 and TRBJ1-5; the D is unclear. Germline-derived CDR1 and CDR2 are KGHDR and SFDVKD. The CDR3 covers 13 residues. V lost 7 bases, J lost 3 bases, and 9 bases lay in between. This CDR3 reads CATSYGFNQPQHF. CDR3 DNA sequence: TGTGCCACCAGCTACGGATTCAATCAGCCCCAGCATTTT.

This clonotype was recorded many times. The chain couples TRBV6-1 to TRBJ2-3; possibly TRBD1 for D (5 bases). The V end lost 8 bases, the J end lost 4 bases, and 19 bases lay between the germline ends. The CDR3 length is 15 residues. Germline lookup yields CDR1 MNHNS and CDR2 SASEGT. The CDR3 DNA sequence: TGTGCCAGCCAAATACAGGTAGTGGGTGCAGATACGCAGTATTTT. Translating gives CASQIQVVGADTQYF.

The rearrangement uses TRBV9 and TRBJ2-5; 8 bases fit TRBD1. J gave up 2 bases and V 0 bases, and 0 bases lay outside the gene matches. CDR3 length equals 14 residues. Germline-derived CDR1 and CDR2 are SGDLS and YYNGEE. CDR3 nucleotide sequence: TGTGCCAGCAGCGTAGACAGGGGGCAAGAGACCCAGTACTTC. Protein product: CASSVDRGQETQYF.

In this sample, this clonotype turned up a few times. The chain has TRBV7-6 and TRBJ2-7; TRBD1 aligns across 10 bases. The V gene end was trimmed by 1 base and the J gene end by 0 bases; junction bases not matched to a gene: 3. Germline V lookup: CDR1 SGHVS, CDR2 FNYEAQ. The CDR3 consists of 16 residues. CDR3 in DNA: TGTGCCAGCAGCTTAGACCGGACAGGGGGCTCCTACGAGCAGTACTTC. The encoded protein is CASSLDRTGGSYEQYF.

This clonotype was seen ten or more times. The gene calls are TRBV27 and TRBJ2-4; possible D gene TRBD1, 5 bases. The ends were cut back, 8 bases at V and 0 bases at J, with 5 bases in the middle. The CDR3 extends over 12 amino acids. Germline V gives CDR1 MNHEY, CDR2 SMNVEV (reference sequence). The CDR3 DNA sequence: TGTGCCAGCGGACAAGCCAAAAACATTCAGTACTTC. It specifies CASGQAKNIQYF.

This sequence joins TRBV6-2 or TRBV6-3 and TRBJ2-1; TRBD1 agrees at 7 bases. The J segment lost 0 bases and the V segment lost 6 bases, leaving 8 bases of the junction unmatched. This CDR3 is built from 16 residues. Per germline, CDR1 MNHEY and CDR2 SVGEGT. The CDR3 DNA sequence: TGTGCCAGCAGCCACCCGGGACAGAGCTCCTACAATGAGCAGTTCTTC. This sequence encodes CASSHPGQSSYNEQFF.

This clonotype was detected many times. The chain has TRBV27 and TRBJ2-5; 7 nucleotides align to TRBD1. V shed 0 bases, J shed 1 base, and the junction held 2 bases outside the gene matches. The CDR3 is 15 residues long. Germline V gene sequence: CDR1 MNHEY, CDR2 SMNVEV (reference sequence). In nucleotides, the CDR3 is TGTGCCAGCAGTTTATCCGGACAGGCCCAAGAGACCCAGTACTTC. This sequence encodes CASSLSGQAQETQYF.